These 28 T cell receptor beta chains came from one sample sequenced in a study of blood T cell repertoires in COVID-19. The repertoire was sequenced with immunoSEQ multiplex PCR; TCRdb's copy has only in-frame clones and lacks some. The table has some 170,000 clones, 80% to 90% seen once. The sequenced sample was peripheral blood. The receptors here all came from a woman between 50 and 59 years old with acute or convalescent COVID-19.

This clone occurred once. J is TRBJ1-1 and V is TRBV3-1 (or the pseudogene TRBV3-2), with D possibly matching TRBD1 (6 bases). The CDR3 sequence is 12 residues long. In germline, CDR1 is LGHDT, CDR2 YNNKEL (reference sequence). Trimming cost V 1 base and J 9 bases, with 9 bases left between them. This CDR3 is CASSQGQVKAFF. DNA of the CDR3: TGTGCCAGCAGCCAAGGACAGGTTAAAGCTTTCTTT.

This chain connects TRBV6-6 to TRBJ2-6; 9 bases match TRBD1. This CDR3 has 18 amino acids. Germline V gene lookup returns CDR1 MNHNY and CDR2 SVGAGI (reference sequence). J lost 0 bases, V lost 5 bases, and 8 bases had no gene match. The chain's CDR3 is CASSLPGQGPSGANVLTF. CDR3 nucleotides: TGTGCCAGCAGTCTACCGGGACAGGGTCCCTCTGGGGCCAACGTCCTGACTTTC.

This chain uses TRBV6-2 or TRBV6-3 with TRBJ1-1, with 7 bases aligning to TRBD1. Germline V gives CDR1 MNHEY, CDR2 SVGEGT. CDR3 length: 14 amino acids. V was clipped by 3 bases and J by 4 bases; unmatched bases: 5. Here the CDR3 reads CASSYTGDTTEAFF. The CDR3 DNA sequence: TGTGCCAGCAGTTATACAGGGGATACCACTGAAGCTTTCTTT.

The chain has TRBV5-4 and TRBJ2-7; 14 nucleotides match TRBD2. The CDR3 consists of 16 residues. The V gene end was trimmed by 4 bases and the J gene end by 5 bases; junction bases not matched to a gene: 8. CDR1 SGHNT and CDR2 YYREEE come from the germline V gene (reference sequence). CDR3 in DNA: TGTGCCAGCAGCGTCGGGACTAGCGGGAGTGGCGACGAGCAGTACTTC. Amino acids: CASSVGTSGSGDEQYF.

V gene TRBV4-3 combines with J gene TRBJ1-3; maybe TRBD1 (5 bases). Germline V gene sequence: CDR1 LGHNA, CDR2 YSLEER. This CDR3 contains 17 residues. The V gene lost 0 bases and the J gene lost 2 bases, with 14 bases spanning the gap. The CDR3 here is CASSQDVGGTAGNTIYF. The CDR3 DNA reads as TGCGCCAGCAGCCAAGATGTGGGGGGTACCGCTGGAAACACCATATATTTT.

The chain links TRBV10-3 to TRBJ2-1, with 11 positions matching TRBD2. This CDR3 spans 16 amino acids. The germline V gene has CDR1 ENHRY and CDR2 SYGVKD. V shed 4 bases and J 5 bases; nucleotides not matched to a gene: 7. The CDR3 DNA reads TGTGCCATCAGTGTGAGTAGCGGGAGGGGGGACAATGAGCAGTTCTTC. This translates into CAISVSSGRGDNEQFF.

This clone showed up just once. This chain uses TRBV10-3 with TRBJ2-7, with TRBD1 matching over 10 bases. Losses at the gene ends were 2 bases for V and 6 bases for J; bases not matched to a gene: 4. Germline assignment: CDR1 ENHRY and CDR2 SYGVKD. This CDR3 is 14 amino acids long. This CDR3 is CAISEGTGVSEQYF. The CDR3 nucleotides are TGTGCCATCAGTGAGGGGACAGGGGTATCCGAGCAGTACTTC.

The gene calls are TRBV27 and TRBJ1-2; 9 nucleotides line up with TRBD1. Germline loops: CDR1 MNHEY, CDR2 SMNVEV (reference sequence). J gave up 4 bases and V 4 bases, and 10 bases lay outside the gene matches. CDR3 length: 16 residues. CDR3 nucleotide sequence: TGTGCCAGCAGTTCAAGACCCGACAGGGGGGGCTATGGCTACACCTTC. This sequence encodes CASSSRPDRGGYGYTF.

The chain employs TRBV27 and TRBJ2-1; D possibly corresponds to TRBD1 (5 bases). The CDR3 is 15 amino acids. Trimming stripped 6 bases from V and 1 base from J, with 13 bases between. Germline CDR1 MNHEY, CDR2 SMNVEV (reference sequence). Here the CDR3 reads CASRRQSPSYNEQFF. CDR3 sequence (DNA): TGTGCCAGCAGGAGACAGAGCCCTTCCTACAATGAGCAGTTCTTC.

In its sample, this clone was seen a few times. The rearrangement joins TRBV5-1 to TRBJ2-1, with TRBD2 matching 12 bases. V shed 1 base and J 6 bases; nucleotides not matched to a gene: 5. The CDR3 runs 16 residues. Germline V lookup: CDR1 SGHRS, CDR2 YFSETQ. CDR3 region: CASSLPLLAGGNEQFF. The CDR3 DNA is TGCGCCAGCAGCTTGCCCCTACTAGCGGGGGGCAATGAGCAGTTCTTC.

Only one count was recorded for this clone. Relative to the germline gene, one junction end is altered; a read error may explain this. This rearrangement joins TRBV4-3 to TRBJ2-7; 9 bases map to TRBD1. The V gene's germline CDR1 is LGHNA and CDR2 YSLEER. CDR3 length: 16 residues. The CDR3 DNA sequence: TGCGCCAGCAGCCAAGATCGGGGGACAGGGTCTTCTCCGCGGGTCTTC. Protein sequence: CASSQDRGTGSSPRVF.

This clone appeared a single time. The chain combines TRBV5-6 with TRBJ1-2; D is uncertain. Trimming removed 0 bases at V and 3 bases at J, with 12 bases between. Germline assignment: CDR1 SGHDT and CDR2 YYEEEE. The CDR3 extends over 15 amino acids. DNA of the CDR3: TGTGCCAGCAGCTTGGAAATGGCACAGCACTATGGCTACACCTTC. It encodes CASSLEMAQHYGYTF.

In its sample, this clone was seen once. The J gene is TRBJ1-1, the V gene TRBV5-1; the match to TRBD1 covers 8 bases. After removal of 4 bases from V and 5 bases from J, the junction contained 7 bases not matched to a gene. This CDR3 spans 14 amino acids. Per the germline V gene, CDR1 is SGHRS and CDR2 is YFSETQ. CDR3 sequence: CASSETTGDTEAFF. For the CDR3, the DNA is TGCGCCAGCAGCGAAACGACAGGGGATACTGAAGCTTTCTTT.

This sequence joins TRBV11-2 and TRBJ1-1; maybe TRBD1 (6 bases). Looked up from germline, CDR1 is SGHAT and CDR2 is FQNNGV. This CDR3 has 19 residues. With 3 bases removed from V and 0 bases from J, the gap between germline ends came to 23 bases. CDR3 coding DNA: TGTGCCAGCAGCTTTGGACAGTTTTTGTCCCATACAATGAACACTGAAGCTTTCTTT. Encoded protein: CASSFGQFLSHTMNTEAFF.

The table lists this clone with a count of one. This rearrangement joins TRBV2 to TRBJ2-1; TRBD2 matches at 11 bases. CDR3 size: 14 residues. Germline V gene sequence: CDR1 SNHLY, CDR2 FYNNEI. Losses at the gene ends were 6 bases for V and 6 bases for J; bases not matched to a gene: 4. The CDR3 sequence is CASRGTSGANEQFF. The CDR3 bases are TGTGCCAGCAGGGGGACTAGCGGAGCCAATGAGCAGTTCTTC.

The rearrangement links TRBV10-2 to TRBJ1-1; 7 bases fit TRBD1. The CDR3 is 14 amino acids. CDR1 and CDR2 from the germline V gene are WSHSY and SAAADI. Trimming took 2 bases from V and 4 from J; bases not matched to a gene: 4. The CDR3 sequence: CASSETDRATEAFF. The CDR3 DNA follows: TGCGCCAGCAGTGAGACCGACAGGGCCACTGAAGCTTTCTTT.

This sequence joins TRBV18 and TRBJ1-6, with D uncertain. Trimming cost V 3 bases and J 9 bases, with 6 bases left between them. Germline V gene sequence: CDR1 KGHSH, CDR2 LQKENI. The CDR3 runs to 12 residues. This CDR3 is CASSPDISPLHF. DNA for the CDR3: TGTGCCAGCTCACCTGACATTTCACCCCTCCACTTT. The entire variable domain, with the rest obtained from reference TRBV18 and TRBJ1-6, is as follows: NAGVMQNPRHLVRRRGQEARLRCSPMKGHSHVYWYRQLPEEGLKFMVYLQKENIIDESGMPKERFSAEFPKEGPSILRIQQVVRGDSAAYFCASSPDISPLHFGNGTRLTVT.

The chain recombines TRBV10-3 with TRBJ1-5; no definite D call. The V end was cut by 2 bases, the J end by 6 bases, with 14 bases between. This CDR3 region has 15 residues. The germline CDR1 and CDR2 sequences are ENHRY and SYGVKD. This CDR3 reads CAISEGQSGGQPQHF. DNA for the CDR3: TGTGCCATCAGTGAGGGCCAGTCTGGCGGTCAGCCCCAGCATTTT.

The CDR3 DNA sequence: TGTGCCAGCAGCTTAGGTCCAGGGGGGACTAGCGGGACCGATGAGCAGTTCTTC. This encodes CASSLGPGGTSGTDEQFF. The chain combines TRBV11-2 with TRBJ2-1, with 13 positions matching TRBD2. CDR1 is SGHAT and CDR2 is FQNNGV in the germline V gene. With 1 base clipped from V and 8 bases from J, the junction kept 11 bases outside the gene matches. This CDR3 contains 18 residues. Complete variable domain (other parts from reference TRBV11-2 and TRBJ2-1): EAGVAQSPRYKIIEKRQSVAFWCNPISGHATLYWYQQILGQGPKLLIQFQNNGVVDDSQLPKDRFSAERLKGVDSTLKIQPAKLEDSAVYLCASSLGPGGTSGTDEQFFGPGTRLTVL.

CDR3 sequence: CASRAGPAAGPNYEQYF. The CDR3 bases are TGTGCCAGCAGGGCGGGACCGGCAGCGGGGCCCAACTACGAGCAGTACTTC. This chain connects TRBV4-2 to TRBJ2-7; 7 bases agree with TRBD2. Trimming at V came to 6 bases and at J to 3 bases, leaving 17 bases not matched to a gene. The CDR3 is 17 amino acids. CDR1 and CDR2 from the germline V gene are LGHNA and YNFKEQ.

This chain joins TRBV29-1 and TRBJ2-1; 7 nucleotides agree with TRBD2. The CDR3 is made up of 14 amino acids. The trim removed 3 bases at V and 9 bases at J, leaving 11 bases unmatched. Germline assignment: CDR1 SQVTM and CDR2 ANQGSEA. CDR3 amino acids: CSVEGGFREGEQFF. In nucleotides, the CDR3 is TGCAGCGTTGAGGGGGGTTTTAGGGAGGGTGAGCAGTTCTTC.

The CDR3 here is CASSPGGGDGYTF. The CDR3 DNA follows: TGTGCCAGCAGCCCCGGCGGAGGGGACGGCTACACCTTC. The V gene is TRBV7-2, the J gene TRBJ1-2; a possible D gene is TRBD1 (5 bases). The CDR3 length is 13 residues. V shed 5 bases and J shed 8 bases, with 15 bases lying between them. Germline V gene data show CDR1 as SGHTA and CDR2 as FQGNSA.

This chain links TRBV14 with TRBJ2-7; possibly TRBD1 for D (5 bases). The germline V gene encodes CDR1 SGHDN and CDR2 FVKESK. CDR3 length: 15 amino acids. Trimming left V 1 base short and J 1 base short, with 11 bases between. In nucleotides, the CDR3 is TGTGCCAGCAGCCAAGGGACAATTATATCCTACGAGCAGTACTTC. Its translation: CASSQGTIISYEQYF. Filled out from reference TRBV14 and TRBJ2-7, the complete variable domain reads EAGVTQFPSHSVIEKGQTVTLRCDPISGHDNLYWYRRVMGKEIKFLLHFVKESKQDESGMPNNRFLAERTGGTYSTLKVQPAELEDSGVYFCASSQGTIISYEQYFGPGTRLTVT.

This clone was detected only once. The rearrangement joins TRBV5-6 to TRBJ1-1, with 8 bases identical to TRBD1. The germline V gene has CDR1 SGHDT and CDR2 YYEEEE. CDR3 length equals 14 residues. With 3 bases clipped from V and 7 bases from J, the junction kept 8 bases outside the gene matches. In DNA, the CDR3 is TGTGCCAGCAGCTACTTGGACAGGGAGAGTGAAGCTTTCTTT. This codes for CASSYLDRESEAFF.

There are a few counts of this clone. The V call is TRBV7-3, the J call TRBJ1-6; 7 nucleotides agree with TRBD1. Trimming cost V 5 bases and J 6 bases; bases outside gene matches: 4. The CDR3 loop spans 14 amino acids. Germline V gene sequence: CDR1 SGHTA, CDR2 FQGTGA. Here the CDR3 reads CASSLGQVNSPLHF. The CDR3, as DNA: TGTGCCAGCAGCCTCGGACAGGTTAATTCACCCCTCCACTTT.

The gene calls are TRBV7-2 and TRBJ1-2; 9 bases fit TRBD1. Germline lookup yields CDR1 SGHTA and CDR2 FQGNSA. The CDR3 is 13 residues long. With V trimmed by 6 bases and J by 8 bases, 7 bases remained unmatched. CDR3 loop: CASSPDRGGGYTF. CDR3 nucleotides: TGTGCCAGCAGTCCGGACAGGGGAGGAGGCTACACCTTC.

This clone was seen a few times. The chain carries TRBV12-3 or TRBV12-4 and TRBJ2-1; maybe TRBD2 (5 bases). The CDR3 runs 13 residues. V dropped 8 bases and J dropped 8 bases, with 16 bases sitting between them. In nucleotides, the CDR3 is TGTGCCAGCTTGGGAGCGGTGGGCGATGAGCAGTTCTTC. This translates into CASLGAVGDEQFF.

This chain connects TRBV6-2 or TRBV6-3 to TRBJ2-3; D is possibly TRBD1 (6 bases). With 5 bases removed from V and 2 bases from J, the gap between germline ends came to 14 bases. This CDR3 has 15 amino acids. CDR1 is MNHEY and CDR2 is SVGEGT in the germline V gene. CDR3 sequence: CASSPQTGYTDTQYF. DNA of the CDR3: TGTGCCAGCAGTCCACAAACAGGGTACACAGATACGCAGTATTTT.